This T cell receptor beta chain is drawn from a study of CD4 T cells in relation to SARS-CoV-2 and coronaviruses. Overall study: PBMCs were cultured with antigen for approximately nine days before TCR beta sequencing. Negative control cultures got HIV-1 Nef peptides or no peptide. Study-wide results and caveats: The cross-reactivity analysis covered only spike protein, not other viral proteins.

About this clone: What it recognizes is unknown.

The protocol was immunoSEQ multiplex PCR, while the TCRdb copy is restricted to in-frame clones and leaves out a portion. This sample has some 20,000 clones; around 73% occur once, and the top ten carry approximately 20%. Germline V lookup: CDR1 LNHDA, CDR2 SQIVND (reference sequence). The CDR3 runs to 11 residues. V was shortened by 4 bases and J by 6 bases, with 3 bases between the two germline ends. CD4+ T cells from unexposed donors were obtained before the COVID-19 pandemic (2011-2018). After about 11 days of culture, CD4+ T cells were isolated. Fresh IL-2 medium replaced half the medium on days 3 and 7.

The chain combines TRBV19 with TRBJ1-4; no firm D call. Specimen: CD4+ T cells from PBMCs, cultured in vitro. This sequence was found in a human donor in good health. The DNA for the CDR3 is TGTGCCAGTAGTAGGTATGAAAAACTGTTTTTT. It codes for CASSRYEKLFF.